Sequencing of this T cell receptor beta chain was carried out in a study of blood T cell repertoires in COVID-19. Study as a whole: There were acute and convalescent COVID-19 samples, and they came from the United States, Italy and Spain.

This CDR3 has 13 residues. Trimming at V came to 9 bases and at J to 3 bases, leaving 3 bases not matched to a gene. The germline CDR1 and CDR2 sequences are LNHDA and SQIVND (reference sequence). Original data processing: Estimates of nucleated cell counts were drawn from the amplification of reference gene primers. Clones were read by immunoSEQ multiplex PCR, and TCRdb kept only the in-frame ones, dropping some. The V and J calls and the clone size are those of that table, but D and trimming were determined from the DNA. The sample contains 200,000 or so clones, 83% of which appear only once. This clonotype was obtained from a woman in her forties with acute or convalescent COVID-19. Sequencing input: peripheral blood. The rearrangement uses TRBV19 and TRBJ1-4, with 8 bases aligning to TRBD1. The CDR3 loop reads CASRDRPNEKLFF. CDR3 coding DNA: TGTGCCAGCAGGGACAGGCCTAATGAAAAACTGTTTTTT.